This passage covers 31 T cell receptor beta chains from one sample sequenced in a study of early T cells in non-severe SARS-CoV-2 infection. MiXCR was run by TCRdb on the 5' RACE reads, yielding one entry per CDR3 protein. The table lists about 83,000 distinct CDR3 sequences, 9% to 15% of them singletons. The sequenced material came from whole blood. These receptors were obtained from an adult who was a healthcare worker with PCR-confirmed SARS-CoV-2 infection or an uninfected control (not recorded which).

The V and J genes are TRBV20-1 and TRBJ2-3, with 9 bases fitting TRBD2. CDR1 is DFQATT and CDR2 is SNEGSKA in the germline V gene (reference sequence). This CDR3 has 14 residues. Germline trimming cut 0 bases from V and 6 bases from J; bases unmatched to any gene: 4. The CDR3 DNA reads TGCAGTGCTAGAGATGTTAGCGGGAGTGATACGCAGTATTTT. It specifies CSARDVSGSDTQYF.

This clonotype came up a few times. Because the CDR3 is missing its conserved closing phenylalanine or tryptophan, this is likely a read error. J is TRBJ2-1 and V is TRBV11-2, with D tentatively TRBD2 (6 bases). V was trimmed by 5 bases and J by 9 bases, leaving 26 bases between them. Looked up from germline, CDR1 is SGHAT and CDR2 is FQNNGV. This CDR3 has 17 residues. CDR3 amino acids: CASSINPPGVGFSEQFS. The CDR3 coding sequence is TGTGCCAGCAGCATTAACCCCCCGGGAGTGGGTTTTAGTGAGCAGTTCTCC.

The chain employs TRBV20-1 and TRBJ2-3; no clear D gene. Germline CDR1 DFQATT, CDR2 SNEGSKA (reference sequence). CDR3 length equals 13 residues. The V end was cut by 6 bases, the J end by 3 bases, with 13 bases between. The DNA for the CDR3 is TGCAGTGCCGTTGCCCAACTTACAGATACGCAGTATTTT. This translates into CSAVAQLTDTQYF.

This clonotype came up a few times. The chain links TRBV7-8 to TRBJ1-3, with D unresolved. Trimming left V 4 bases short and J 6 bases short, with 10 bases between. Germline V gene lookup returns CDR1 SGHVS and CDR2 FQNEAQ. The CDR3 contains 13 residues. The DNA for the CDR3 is TGTGCCAGCAGCTACATTTCAGAAAACACCATATATTTT. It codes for CASSYISENTIYF.

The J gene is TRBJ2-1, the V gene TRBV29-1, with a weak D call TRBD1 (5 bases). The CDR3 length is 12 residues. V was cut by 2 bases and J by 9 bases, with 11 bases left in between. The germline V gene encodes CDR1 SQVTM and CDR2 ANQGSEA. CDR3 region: CSVESQGIEQFF. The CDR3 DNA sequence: TGCAGCGTTGAATCCCAGGGCATTGAGCAGTTCTTC.

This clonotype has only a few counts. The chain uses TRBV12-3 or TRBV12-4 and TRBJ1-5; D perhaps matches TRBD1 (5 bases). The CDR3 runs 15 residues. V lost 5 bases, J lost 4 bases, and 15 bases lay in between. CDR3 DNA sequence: TGTGCCAGCAGTCCGGACCTGGGGCCGAATCAGCCCCAGCATTTT. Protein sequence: CASSPDLGPNQPQHF.

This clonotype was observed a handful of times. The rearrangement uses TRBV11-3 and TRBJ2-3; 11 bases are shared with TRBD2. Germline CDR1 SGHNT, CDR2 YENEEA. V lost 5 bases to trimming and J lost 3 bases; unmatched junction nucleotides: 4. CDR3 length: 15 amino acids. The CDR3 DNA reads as TGTGCCAGCAGCCATAGCGGGGGGGGAACAGATACGCAGTATTTT. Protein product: CASSHSGGGTDTQYF.

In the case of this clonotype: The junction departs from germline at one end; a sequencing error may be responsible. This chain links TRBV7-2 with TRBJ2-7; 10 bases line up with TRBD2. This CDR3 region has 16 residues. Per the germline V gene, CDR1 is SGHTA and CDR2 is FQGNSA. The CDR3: CVSSLDRTSGLYEQYF. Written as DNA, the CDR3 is TGTGTCAGCAGCTTAGATCGGACTAGCGGTTTGTACGAGCAGTACTTC.

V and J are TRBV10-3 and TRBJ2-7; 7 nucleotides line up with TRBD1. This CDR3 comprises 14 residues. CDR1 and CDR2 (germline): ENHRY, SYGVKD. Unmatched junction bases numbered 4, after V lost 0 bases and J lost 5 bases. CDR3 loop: CAISESLTGNEQYF. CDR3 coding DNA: TGTGCCATCAGTGAGTCGTTGACAGGGAACGAGCAGTACTTC.

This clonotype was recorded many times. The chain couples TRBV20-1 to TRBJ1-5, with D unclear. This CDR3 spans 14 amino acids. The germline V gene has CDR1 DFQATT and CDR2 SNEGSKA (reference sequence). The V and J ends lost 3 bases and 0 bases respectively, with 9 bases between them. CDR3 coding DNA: TGCAGTGCTAGGACATTCTATAGCAATCAGCCCCAGCATTTT. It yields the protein CSARTFYSNQPQHF.

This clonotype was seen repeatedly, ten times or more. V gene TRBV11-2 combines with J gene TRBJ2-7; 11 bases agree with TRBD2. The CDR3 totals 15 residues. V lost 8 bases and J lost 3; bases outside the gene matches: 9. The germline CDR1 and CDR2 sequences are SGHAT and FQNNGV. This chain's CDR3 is CASGPTSGRIYEQYF. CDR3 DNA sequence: TGTGCCAGCGGACCTACTAGCGGGAGAATCTACGAGCAGTACTTC.

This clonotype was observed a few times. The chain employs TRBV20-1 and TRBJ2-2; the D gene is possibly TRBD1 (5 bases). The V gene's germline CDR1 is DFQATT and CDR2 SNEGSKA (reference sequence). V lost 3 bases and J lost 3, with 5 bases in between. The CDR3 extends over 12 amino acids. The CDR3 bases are TGCAGTGCTAGGACAGACACCGGGGAGCTGTTTTTT. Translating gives CSARTDTGELFF.

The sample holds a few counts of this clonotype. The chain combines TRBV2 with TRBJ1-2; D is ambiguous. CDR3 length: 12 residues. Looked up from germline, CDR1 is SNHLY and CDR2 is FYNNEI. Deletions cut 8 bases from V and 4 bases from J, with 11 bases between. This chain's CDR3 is CASAASFYGYTF. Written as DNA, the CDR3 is TGTGCCAGCGCCGCGTCGTTCTATGGCTACACCTTC. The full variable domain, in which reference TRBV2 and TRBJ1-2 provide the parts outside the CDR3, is EPEVTQTPSHQVTQMGQEVILRCVPISNHLYFYWYRQILGQKVEFLVSFYNNEISEKSEIFDDQFSVERPDGSNFTLKIRSTKLEDSAMYFCASAASFYGYTFGSGTRLTVV.

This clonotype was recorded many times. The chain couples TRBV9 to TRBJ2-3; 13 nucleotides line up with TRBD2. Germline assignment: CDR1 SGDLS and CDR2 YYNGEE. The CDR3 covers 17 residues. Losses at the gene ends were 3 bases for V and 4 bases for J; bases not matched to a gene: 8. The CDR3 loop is CASSGKRLAGGADTQYF. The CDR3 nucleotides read TGTGCCAGCAGCGGCAAAAGACTAGCGGGAGGAGCAGATACGCAGTATTTT.

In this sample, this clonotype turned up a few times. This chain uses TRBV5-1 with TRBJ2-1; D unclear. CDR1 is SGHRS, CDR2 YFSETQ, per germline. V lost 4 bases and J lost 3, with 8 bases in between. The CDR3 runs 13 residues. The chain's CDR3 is CASSNPGYNEQFF. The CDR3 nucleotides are TGCGCCAGCAGCAATCCCGGCTACAATGAGCAGTTCTTC.

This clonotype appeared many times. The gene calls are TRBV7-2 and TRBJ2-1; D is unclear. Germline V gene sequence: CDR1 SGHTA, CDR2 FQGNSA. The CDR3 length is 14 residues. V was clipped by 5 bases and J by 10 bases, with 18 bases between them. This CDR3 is CASSLGAGSAEQFF. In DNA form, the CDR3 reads TGTGCCAGCAGCCTAGGAGCCGGTTCGGCCGAGCAGTTCTTC.

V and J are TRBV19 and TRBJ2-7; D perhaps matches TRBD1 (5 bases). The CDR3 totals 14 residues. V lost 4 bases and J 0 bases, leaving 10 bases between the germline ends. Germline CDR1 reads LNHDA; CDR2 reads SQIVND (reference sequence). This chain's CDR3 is CASSNGDSSYEQYF. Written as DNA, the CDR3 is TGTGCCAGTAGTAACGGAGACAGCTCCTACGAGCAGTACTTC.

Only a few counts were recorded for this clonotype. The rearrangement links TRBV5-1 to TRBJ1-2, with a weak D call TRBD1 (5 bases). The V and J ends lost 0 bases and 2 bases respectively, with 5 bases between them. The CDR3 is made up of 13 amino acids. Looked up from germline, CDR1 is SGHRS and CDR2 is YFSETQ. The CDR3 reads CASSLEGNYGYTF. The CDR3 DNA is TGCGCCAGCAGCTTGGAGGGGAACTATGGCTACACCTTC.

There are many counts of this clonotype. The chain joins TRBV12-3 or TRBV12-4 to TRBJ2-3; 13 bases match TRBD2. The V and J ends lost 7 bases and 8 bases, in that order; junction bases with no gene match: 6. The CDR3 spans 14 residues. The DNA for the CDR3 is TGTGCCAGCACCTCTACTAGCGGGAGGGGTACGCAGTATTTT. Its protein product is CASTSTSGRGTQYF.

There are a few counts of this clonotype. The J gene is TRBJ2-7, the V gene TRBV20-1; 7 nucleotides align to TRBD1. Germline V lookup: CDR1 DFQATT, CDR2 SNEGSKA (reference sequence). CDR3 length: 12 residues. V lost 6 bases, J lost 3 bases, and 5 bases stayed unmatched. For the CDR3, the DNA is TGCAGTGCCGAGTCAGGGGGCTACGAGCAGTACTTC. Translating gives CSAESGGYEQYF.

CDR3 coding DNA: TGCGCCAGCAGCTTGGGGTTGTCTAGCGGATCCTACGAGCAGTACTTC. Protein product: CASSLGLSSGSYEQYF. The J gene is TRBJ2-7, the V gene TRBV5-1, with 7 positions matching TRBD2. The trim removed 0 bases at V and 1 base at J, leaving 7 bases unmatched. This CDR3 is built from 16 residues. Germline CDR1 reads SGHRS; CDR2 reads YFSETQ.

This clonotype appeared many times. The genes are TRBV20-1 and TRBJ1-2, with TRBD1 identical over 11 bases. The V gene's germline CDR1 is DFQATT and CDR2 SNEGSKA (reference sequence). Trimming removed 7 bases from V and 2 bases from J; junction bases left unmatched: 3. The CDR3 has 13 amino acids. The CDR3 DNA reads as TGCAGTGTCGGGACAGGGGGAAACTATGGCTACACCTTC. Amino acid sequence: CSVGTGGNYGYTF.

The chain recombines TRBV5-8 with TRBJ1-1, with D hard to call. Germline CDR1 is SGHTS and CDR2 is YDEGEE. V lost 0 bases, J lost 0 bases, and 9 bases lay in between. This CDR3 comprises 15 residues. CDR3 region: CASSLGQDLNTEAFF. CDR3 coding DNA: TGTGCCAGCAGCTTGGGCCAGGATTTGAACACTGAAGCTTTCTTT.

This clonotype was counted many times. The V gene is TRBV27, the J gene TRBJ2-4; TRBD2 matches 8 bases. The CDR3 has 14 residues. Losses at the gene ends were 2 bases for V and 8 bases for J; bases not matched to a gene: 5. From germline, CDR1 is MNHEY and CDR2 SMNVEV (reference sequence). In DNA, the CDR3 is TGTGCCAGCAGTTTAACGGGAGGGCCAGACATTCAGTACTTC. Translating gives CASSLTGGPDIQYF.

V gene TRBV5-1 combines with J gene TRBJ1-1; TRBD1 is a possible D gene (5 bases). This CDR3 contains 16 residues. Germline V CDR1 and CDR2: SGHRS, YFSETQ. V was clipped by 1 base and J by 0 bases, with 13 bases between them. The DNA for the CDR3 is TGCGCCAGCAGCTTGTCGAGCGTGGGACTGAACACTGAAGCTTTCTTT. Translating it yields CASSLSSVGLNTEAFF.

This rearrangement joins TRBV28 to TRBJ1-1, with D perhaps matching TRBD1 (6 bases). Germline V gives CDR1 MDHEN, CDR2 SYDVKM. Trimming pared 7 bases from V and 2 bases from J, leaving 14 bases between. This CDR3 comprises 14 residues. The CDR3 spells CASTPRGGNTEAFF. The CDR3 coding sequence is TGTGCCAGCACTCCTAGGGGGGGAAACACTGAAGCTTTCTTT.

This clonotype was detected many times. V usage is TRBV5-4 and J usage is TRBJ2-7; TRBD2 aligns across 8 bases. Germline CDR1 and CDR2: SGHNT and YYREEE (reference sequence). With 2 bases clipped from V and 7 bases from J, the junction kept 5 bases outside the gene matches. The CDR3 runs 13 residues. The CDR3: CASSFGLAGEQYF. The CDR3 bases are TGTGCCAGCAGCTTCGGACTAGCCGGGGAGCAGTACTTC.

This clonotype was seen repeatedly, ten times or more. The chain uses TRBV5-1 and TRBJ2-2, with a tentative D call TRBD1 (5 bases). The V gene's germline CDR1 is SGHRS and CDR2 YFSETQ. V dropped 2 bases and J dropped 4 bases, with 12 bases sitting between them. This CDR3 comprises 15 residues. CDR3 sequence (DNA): TGCGCCAGCAGCTTAAACCAGGGAAGCACCGGGGAGCTGTTTTTT. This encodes CASSLNQGSTGELFF.

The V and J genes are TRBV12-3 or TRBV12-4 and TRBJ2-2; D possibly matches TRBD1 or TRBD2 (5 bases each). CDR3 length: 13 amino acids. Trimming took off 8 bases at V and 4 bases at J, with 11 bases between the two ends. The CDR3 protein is CASAMRGTGELFF. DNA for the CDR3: TGTGCCAGCGCGATGAGGGGCACCGGGGAGCTGTTTTTT.

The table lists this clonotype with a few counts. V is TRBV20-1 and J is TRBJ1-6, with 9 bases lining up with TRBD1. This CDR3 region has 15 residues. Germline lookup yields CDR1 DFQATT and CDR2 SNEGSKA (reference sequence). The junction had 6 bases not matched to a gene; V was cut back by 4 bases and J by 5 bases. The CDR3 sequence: CSATRWTGDNSPLHF. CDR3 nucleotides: TGCAGTGCTACCCGTTGGACAGGGGATAATTCACCCCTCCACTTT.

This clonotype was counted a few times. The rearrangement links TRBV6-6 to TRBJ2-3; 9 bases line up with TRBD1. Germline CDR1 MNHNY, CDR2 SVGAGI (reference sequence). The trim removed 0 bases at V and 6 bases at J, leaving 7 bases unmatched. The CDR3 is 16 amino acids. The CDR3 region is CASSYSTGQGTDTQYF. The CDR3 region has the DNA TGTGCCAGCAGTTACTCGACTGGACAGGGGACGGATACGCAGTATTTT.